Sequencing of this TCR beta chain was carried out in a study of beta chain features in type 1 diabetes. Overall study findings and caveats: Any HLA type influence on TCRB rearrangement was left unresolved here. Junctions at VDJ sites from type 1 diabetes patients had fewer insertions and more deletions. A moderate, significant TCRB CDR3 shortening appeared in type 1 diabetes across four CD4+ subsets.

This CDR3 region has 12 residues. Trimming removed 5 bases from V and 14 bases from J, with 15 bases in between. The V gene's germline CDR1 is LNHDA and CDR2 SQIVND (reference sequence). In its sample, this clone was seen a few times. Its target is not known. Of the isolated RNA, all was reverse transcribed, and so the sequenced material was expressed TCRB transcripts. The data were produced by immunoSEQ multiplex PCR, yet TCRdb's version contains in-frame clones alone and is incomplete. This sample yields approximately 150,000 clones, of which about 10% are seen a single time; 1.3% belongs to the top ten. Heparinised blood was drawn once per donor, averaging approximately 0.12 L.

The sequenced material came from naive CD4+ T cells from blood. The chain joins TRBV19 to TRBJ1-4; possibly TRBD1 for D (6 bases). The clonotype originates from a young man in good health. Here the CDR3 DNA reads TGTGCCAGTAGTTCCGGCGGCGGGGGCCTGTTTTTT. Its protein product is CASSSGGGGLFF.